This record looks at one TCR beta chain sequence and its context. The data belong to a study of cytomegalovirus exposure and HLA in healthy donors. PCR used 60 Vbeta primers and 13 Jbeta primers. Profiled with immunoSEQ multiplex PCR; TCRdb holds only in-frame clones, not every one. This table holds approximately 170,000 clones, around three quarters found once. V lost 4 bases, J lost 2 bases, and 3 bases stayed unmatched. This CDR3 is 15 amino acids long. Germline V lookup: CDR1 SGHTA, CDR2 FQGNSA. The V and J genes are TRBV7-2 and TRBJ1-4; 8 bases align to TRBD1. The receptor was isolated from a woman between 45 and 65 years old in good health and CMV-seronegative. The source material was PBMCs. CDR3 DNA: TGTGCCAGCAGCTCAGACAGGGGCACTAATGAAAAACTGTTTTTT. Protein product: CASSSDRGTNEKLFF.